This T cell receptor (beta chain) stems from a study of cytomegalovirus exposure and HLA in healthy donors. General study results and limits: Common viral pathogens seemed to be connected with several of the most significant clusters, according to a later analysis.

A remark on this clone: Antigen: not known.

Per the germline V gene, CDR1 is MDHEN and CDR2 is SYDVKM. The CDR3 spans 15 residues. V shed 6 bases and J 6 bases; nucleotides not matched to a gene: 11. 13 Jbeta primers and 60 Vbeta primers were used for the PCR. Measured with immunoSEQ multiplex PCR; TCRdb has only the in-frame clones, and not every one. Of 120,000 to 150,000 clones in the sample, about 79% were seen once. This receptor was obtained from a male donor in good health and CMV-seronegative. Sequences were obtained from PBMCs. V and J are TRBV28 and TRBJ2-7; the match to TRBD2 covers 10 bases. The CDR3 coding sequence is TGTGCCAGCAGGTTGACTAGCGGGTGGATCGGCGAGCAGTACTTC. Its protein product is CASRLTSGWIGEQYF.